These 31 T cell receptor beta chains were sequenced from one sample in a study of technical replicates of blood from a few donors. Clones were sequenced by immunoSEQ multiplex PCR, and TCRdb holds only the in-frame ones, with some missing. Of about 74,000 clones listed, 90% to 96% are singletons. Sequenced: T cells isolated from PBMCs. These receptors were obtained from a human donor in good health.

The gene calls are TRBV4-3 and TRBJ2-7; the match to TRBD2 covers 12 bases. The length of the CDR3 is 16 residues. Germline V gene data show CDR1 as LGHNA and CDR2 as YSLEER. V lost 4 bases to trimming and J lost 6 bases; unmatched junction nucleotides: 10. The CDR3 loop is CASSLGLAGLRGEQYF. CDR3 DNA: TGCGCCAGCAGCCTTGGACTAGCGGGGCTAAGGGGCGAGCAGTACTTC.

The table lists this clone with a count of one. This chain links TRBV28 with TRBJ2-2, with D perhaps TRBD2 (5 bases). V lost 5 bases to trimming and J lost 1 base, with 8 bases between them. CDR1 is MDHEN and CDR2 is SYDVKM in the germline V gene. The CDR3 runs to 14 residues. The CDR3 loop reads CASSLGVNTGELFF. The CDR3 DNA sequence: TGTGCCAGCAGTCTCGGGGTGAACACCGGGGAGCTGTTTTTT. Drawing the rest from reference TRBV28 and TRBJ2-2, the complete variable domain is DVKVTQSSRYLVKRTGEKVFLECVQDMDHENMFWYRQDPGLGLRLIYFSYDVKMKEKGDIPEGYSVSREKKERFSLILESASTNQTSMYLCASSLGVNTGELFFGEGSRLTVL.

CDR3 region: CASSMVGLWQPQHF. The DNA for the CDR3 is TGTGCCAGTAGTATGGTGGGGCTTTGGCAGCCCCAGCATTTT. The chain carries TRBV19 and TRBJ1-5; D is perhaps TRBD1 (5 bases). CDR3 length equals 14 residues. The V gene's germline CDR1 is LNHDA and CDR2 SQIVND (reference sequence). V lost 3 bases and J lost 7, with 13 bases in between.

This clone was counted once. The gene calls are TRBV5-8 and TRBJ2-1; D not certain. The CDR3 contains 15 residues. Trimming took off 2 bases at V and 0 bases at J, with 9 bases between the two ends. Looked up from germline, CDR1 is SGHTS and CDR2 is YDEGEE. CDR3 bases: TGTGCCAGCAGCTTTAGCCGATCCTCCTACAATGAGCAGTTCTTC. This translates into CASSFSRSSYNEQFF.

This clone was counted once. The chain combines TRBV11-3 with TRBJ2-7, with 8 bases that match TRBD2. V was pared by 0 bases and J by 4 bases, with 5 bases of the junction left unmatched. CDR3 size: 15 residues. Germline CDR1 is SGHNT and CDR2 is YENEEA. In nucleotides, the CDR3 is TGTGCCAGCAGCTTAGAGGCGGGAGGACCGTACGAGCAGTACTTC. Translated: CASSLEAGGPYEQYF.

J is TRBJ2-7 and V is TRBV28, with 9 bases lining up with TRBD1. From germline, CDR1 is MDHEN and CDR2 SYDVKM. V lost 3 bases and J lost 6; bases outside the gene matches: 3. The CDR3 is made up of 13 amino acids. In DNA form, the CDR3 reads TGTGCCAGCAGTTTGGGACAGGGCCTCGAGCAGTACTTC. Translating it yields CASSLGQGLEQYF.

This clone is a singleton in its sample. The CDR3 DNA reads TGTGCCAGCAGTTACTACGGGTACAATGAGCAGTTCTTC. Translating gives CASSYYGYNEQFF. The chain joins TRBV6-5 to TRBJ2-1; the D is unclear. Trimming took off 1 base at V and 4 bases at J, with 5 bases between the two ends. This CDR3 comprises 13 residues. Germline V CDR1 and CDR2: MNHEY, SVGAGI.

The gene calls are TRBV30 and TRBJ1-5, with a tentative D call TRBD1 (6 bases). Germline V gene sequence: CDR1 GTSNPN, CDR2 SVGIG (reference sequence). V was trimmed by 0 bases and J by 4 bases, leaving 16 bases between them. This CDR3 spans 16 amino acids. This CDR3 reads CAWSVSQGRVNQPQHF. CDR3 sequence (DNA): TGTGCCTGGAGTGTGTCGCAGGGGAGGGTGAATCAGCCCCAGCATTTT. The whole variable domain, remainder taken from reference TRBV30 and TRBJ1-5, is SQTIHQWPATLVQPVGSPLSLECTVEGTSNPNLYWYRQAAGRGLQLLFYSVGIGQISSEVPQNLSASRPQDRQFILSSKKLLLSDSGFYLCAWSVSQGRVNQPQHFGDGTRLSIL.

V is TRBV27 and J is TRBJ2-7, with 9 bases fitting TRBD1. Trimming took 3 bases from V and 5 from J; bases not matched to a gene: 8. CDR1 is MNHEY and CDR2 is SMNVEV in the germline V gene (reference sequence). The CDR3 runs to 15 residues. CDR3: CASSFVGTGRNEQYF. The CDR3 DNA reads TGTGCCAGCAGTTTTGTTGGGACAGGGCGGAACGAGCAGTACTTC.

V usage is TRBV11-2 and J usage is TRBJ2-3, with 7 nucleotides matching TRBD2. V trimming: 4 bases; J trimming: 4 bases; junction bases outside the gene matches: 14. CDR1 and CDR2 (germline): SGHAT, FQNNGV. The CDR3 spans 17 residues. Here the CDR3 DNA reads TGTGCCAGCAGCTACCCCAGATGGGGGGAGGGATCAGATACGCAGTATTTT. It translates to CASSYPRWGEGSDTQYF.

This sequence joins TRBV6-5 and TRBJ2-7, with D tentatively TRBD1 (6 bases). Germline V gene sequence: CDR1 MNHEY, CDR2 SVGAGI. The CDR3 has 15 residues. Between the trimmed V and J ends, which lost 3 bases and 5 bases, there was a span of 17 bases. The CDR3 DNA reads as TGTGCCAGCAGTTATCAGGGGCAGCAAGGGGACGAGCAGTACTTC. It specifies CASSYQGQQGDEQYF.

The chain combines TRBV6-1 with TRBJ1-5; 8 bases align to TRBD1. CDR3 length equals 16 residues. Trimming took 2 bases from V and 3 from J; bases not matched to a gene: 6. Germline CDR1 and CDR2: MNHNS and SASEGT. The CDR3, as DNA: TGTGCCAGCAGTGAACCGGGACAGGCCCTCAATCAGCCCCAGCATTTT. Amino acid sequence: CASSEPGQALNQPQHF.

This sequence joins TRBV5-6 and TRBJ2-3; a possible D gene is TRBD2 (5 bases). Trimming took 1 base from V and 0 from J, leaving 6 bases between them. CDR1 and CDR2 from the germline V gene are SGHDT and YYEEEE. The CDR3 is made up of 14 amino acids. In DNA, the CDR3 is TGTGCCAGCAGCTTGACTAGTAGCACAGATACGCAGTATTTT. This sequence encodes CASSLTSSTDTQYF.

The rearrangement links TRBV9 to TRBJ2-7, with D perhaps TRBD2 (6 bases). The germline V gene has CDR1 SGDLS and CDR2 YYNGEE. The V gene lost 3 bases and the J gene lost 1 base, with 14 bases spanning the gap. The CDR3 length is 15 residues. The CDR3 protein is CASSGIGGSSYEQYF. CDR3 bases: TGTGCCAGCAGCGGCATTGGGGGGAGTTCCTACGAGCAGTACTTC.

The genes are TRBV5-1 and TRBJ2-3; TRBD1 might be the D (6 bases). The CDR3 covers 15 residues. Trimming pared 4 bases from V and 2 bases from J, leaving 14 bases between. CDR1 is SGHRS, CDR2 YFSETQ, per germline. The DNA for the CDR3 is TGCGCCAGCAGCAGAACTTCAGGGGCCACAGATACGCAGTATTTT. Translation gives CASSRTSGATDTQYF. The variable domain in full, with the rest retrieved from reference TRBV5-1 and TRBJ2-3, is KAGVTQTPRYLIKTRGQQVTLSCSPISGHRSVSWYQQTPGQGLQFLFEYFSETQRNKGNFPGRFSGRQFSNSRSEMNVSTLELGDSALYLCASSRTSGATDTQYFGPGTRLTVL.

The chain recombines TRBV4-1 with TRBJ1-3; D is ambiguous. This CDR3 region has 15 residues. Trimming left V 1 base short and J 1 base short, with 8 bases between. Germline V lookup: CDR1 MGHRA, CDR2 YSYEKL. DNA of the CDR3: TGCGCCAGCAGCCAAGTAGAGAGGTCTGGAAACACCATATATTTT. This sequence encodes CASSQVERSGNTIYF.

The chain couples TRBV11-2 to TRBJ1-1, with D possibly TRBD1 on 6 matching bases. The CDR3 extends over 16 amino acids. Trimming removed 4 bases from V and 0 bases from J, with 15 bases in between. Germline V gene lookup returns CDR1 SGHAT and CDR2 FQNNGV. Written as DNA, the CDR3 is TGTGCCAGCAGCTCATTGACAGGCCTCATGAACACTGAAGCTTTCTTT. It yields the protein CASSSLTGLMNTEAFF.

The J gene is TRBJ1-2, the V gene TRBV19, with 8 bases identical to TRBD1. V lost 4 bases and J lost 8; bases outside the gene matches: 6. CDR3 length: 13 amino acids. The germline V gene encodes CDR1 LNHDA and CDR2 SQIVND (reference sequence). CDR3 loop: CASSTGGAGGYTF. The DNA for the CDR3 is TGTGCCAGTAGTACAGGGGGCGCGGGGGGCTACACCTTC.

The rearrangement uses TRBV19 and TRBJ2-7, with D perhaps matching TRBD1 (5 bases). The CDR3 extends over 14 amino acids. Germline values: CDR1 LNHDA, CDR2 SQIVND (reference sequence). V was shortened by 6 bases and J by 3 bases, with 15 bases between the two germline ends. CDR3 nucleotide sequence: TGTGCCAGTAGCCAAGGGGCGCTCCGCTACGAGCAGTACTTC. It is translated as CASSQGALRYEQYF.

The chain is built from TRBV25-1 and TRBJ1-2; D unresolved. Germline-derived CDR1 and CDR2 are MGHDK and SYGVNS. Between the trimmed V and J ends, which lost 6 bases and 0 bases, there was a span of 11 bases. CDR3 length: 14 residues. This CDR3 reads CASRAPQPNYGYTF. For the CDR3, the DNA is TGTGCCAGCAGGGCCCCCCAACCTAACTATGGCTACACCTTC.

The rearrangement links TRBV10-3 to TRBJ2-6, with D tentatively TRBD1 (5 bases). Germline values: CDR1 ENHRY, CDR2 SYGVKD. Between the trimmed V and J ends, which lost 3 bases and 0 bases, there was a span of 12 bases. This CDR3 has 17 residues. The CDR3 DNA reads TGTGCCATCAGTGAACAGGATACCATCTCTGGGGCCAACGTCCTGACTTTC. Amino acids: CAISEQDTISGANVLTF.

V gene TRBV13 combines with J gene TRBJ2-1; 8 bases match TRBD2. The CDR3 sequence is 15 residues long. Looked up from germline, CDR1 is PRHDT and CDR2 is FYEKMQ (reference sequence). After removal of 3 bases from V and 0 bases from J, the junction contained 1 base not matched to a gene. In nucleotides, the CDR3 is TGTGCCAGCAGCTTGAGCGGGAGCTCCTACAATGAGCAGTTCTTC. It translates to CASSLSGSSYNEQFF.

This chain links TRBV2 with TRBJ1-1; D perhaps matches TRBD1 (5 bases). Trimming left V 5 bases short and J 7 bases short, with 14 bases between. The CDR3 is made up of 13 amino acids. Germline CDR1 is SNHLY and CDR2 is FYNNEI. The CDR3 bases are TGTGCCAGCAGTTCTTATAGGGGCATTGAAGCTTTCTTT. This sequence encodes CASSSYRGIEAFF.

The genes are TRBV4-2 and TRBJ1-5; no definite D call. This CDR3 region has 17 residues. With 3 bases removed from V and 0 bases from J, the gap between germline ends came to 15 bases. Germline assignment: CDR1 LGHNA and CDR2 YNFKEQ. This CDR3 reads CASSHQRYQLSNQPQHF. CDR3 coding DNA: TGTGCCAGCAGCCATCAGAGGTACCAGCTTAGCAATCAGCCCCAGCATTTT.

This chain links TRBV2 with TRBJ2-1; D is unclear. The V gene lost 6 bases and the J gene lost 0 bases, with 15 bases spanning the gap. Germline V gene lookup returns CDR1 SNHLY and CDR2 FYNNEI. The CDR3 contains 16 residues. The CDR3 sequence: CASSLSDTPSYNEQFF. The CDR3 DNA reads TGTGCCAGCAGCCTTTCCGACACCCCCTCCTACAATGAGCAGTTCTTC. Using reference TRBV2 and TRBJ2-1 for the parts outside the CDR3, the full variable domain is EPEVTQTPSHQVTQMGQEVILRCVPISNHLYFYWYRQILGQKVEFLVSFYNNEISEKSEIFDDQFSVERPDGSNFTLKIRSTKLEDSAMYFCASSLSDTPSYNEQFFGPGTRLTVL.

V gene TRBV7-8 combines with J gene TRBJ2-7, with TRBD2 identical over 7 bases. J was trimmed by 5 bases and V by 1 base; bases with no gene match: 11. CDR3 length equals 16 residues. Germline CDR1 SGHVS, CDR2 FQNEAQ. The CDR3 sequence is CASSLVGLAAGDEQYF. The CDR3 DNA sequence: TGTGCCAGCAGCTTAGTGGGGCTAGCGGCGGGAGACGAGCAGTACTTC.

This rearrangement joins TRBV19 to TRBJ2-1; 8 nucleotides line up with TRBD2. The CDR3 has 15 amino acids. The V gene's germline CDR1 is LNHDA and CDR2 SQIVND (reference sequence). Trimming removed 4 bases from V and 8 bases from J; junction bases left unmatched: 10. The CDR3 loop reads CASSTVAGSSYEQFF. The CDR3 DNA sequence: TGTGCCAGTAGTACAGTAGCGGGATCAAGTTATGAGCAGTTCTTC.

The chain has TRBV6-5 and TRBJ2-3, with 8 bases identical to TRBD1. CDR1 is MNHEY, CDR2 SVGAGI, per germline. The CDR3 spans 14 residues. V gave up 6 bases and J gave up 11 bases; unmatched junction bases: 13. The CDR3 coding sequence is TGTGCCAGCAGCCTCAGGGGGCCCCCTGAGGTGCAGTATTTT. Translation gives CASSLRGPPEVQYF.

The V gene is TRBV29-1, the J gene TRBJ2-5; D possibly corresponds to TRBD1 (6 bases). The length of the CDR3 is 14 residues. The V end was cut by 8 bases, the J end by 5 bases, with 21 bases between. The germline CDR1 and CDR2 sequences are SQVTM and ANQGSEA. This CDR3 is CSLYGTPLRETQYF. DNA of the CDR3: TGCAGCCTATACGGGACACCCCTACGGGAGACCCAGTACTTC.

This chain joins TRBV5-1 and TRBJ1-3; D remains unclear. Germline V lookup: CDR1 SGHRS, CDR2 YFSETQ. V dropped 0 bases and J dropped 3 bases, with 7 bases sitting between them. The CDR3 is 14 amino acids. CDR3: CASSLDGVGNTIYF. The CDR3 region has the DNA TGCGCCAGCAGCTTGGATGGAGTTGGAAACACCATATATTTT.

The V and J genes are TRBV7-8 and TRBJ2-1; D possibly corresponds to TRBD2 (5 bases). This CDR3 contains 13 residues. Germline V lookup: CDR1 SGHVS, CDR2 FQNEAQ. V was clipped by 4 bases and J by 7 bases, with 11 bases between them. CDR3 residues: CASSYPPGNEQFF. DNA of the CDR3: TGTGCCAGCAGCTACCCCCCGGGGAATGAGCAGTTCTTC.